This T cell receptor beta chain was found in a study of PD-1 blockade in classical Hodgkin lymphoma. Overall study: Patients were treated with nivolumab at 3 mg/kg, and this was given intravenously every 2 weeks.

General study findings and limits: Lower baseline TCR diversity was reported for newly diagnosed patients than for healthy donors.

As regards this clone: The antigen remains unidentified.

Each and every patient relapsed after autologous stem cell transplantation, and patients got differing brentuximab vedotin exposure. Thawed PBMCs yielded CD4+ T cells through magnetic negative selection. Looked up from germline, CDR1 is SGHNT and CDR2 is YYREEE (reference sequence). This CDR3 is built from 15 residues. V dropped 1 base and J dropped 2; count of bases not matched to a gene: 4. Assay used: immunoSEQ multiplex PCR; TCRdb lists only in-frame clones, some missing. The data hold over 20,000 clones, with 84% observed a single time. The V call is TRBV5-4, the J call TRBJ2-3, with 7 positions matching TRBD2. This sample comprised CD4+ T cells from blood, obtained at baseline. The source is a human donor with classical Hodgkin lymphoma. CDR3 nucleotide sequence: TGTGCCAGCAGCTTGAGGCGGGGGAACACAGATACGCAGTATTTT. Translating it yields CASSLRRGNTDTQYF. The whole variable domain, filled in from reference TRBV5-4 and TRBJ2-3, reads ETGVTQSPTHLIKTRGQQVTLRCSSQSGHNTVSWYQQALGQGPQFIFQYYREEENGRGNFPPRFSGLQFPNYSSELNVNALELDDSALYLCASSLRRGNTDTQYFGPGTRLTVL.